Listed below are T cell receptor beta chains from one sample, sequenced in a study of post-analysis software for immune sequencing data. TCRdb recomputed calls from the PCR reads with MiXCR, one row per CDR3 protein. The table has almost 700,000 distinct CDR3 sequences, about 60% seen once. Sequencing used blood. The origin of the receptors is a girl aged 2-10 years with multiple sclerosis. CDR3s include the opening cysteine and the closing phenylalanine or tryptophan. D genes are given only for firm matches. Clone size appears in some rows only: once, few, many, or a class for an expanded clone.

>-|TRBJ1-2|-|TRBV24-1
TGTGCCACCAGTGCAGGACCTAACTATGGCTACACCTTC
CATSAGPNYGYTF
>-|TRBJ1-2|-|TRBV29-1
TGCAGCGTTTCATCAGGGAGCTATGGCTACACCTTC
CSVSSGSYGYTF
>-|TRBJ2-7|TRBD2|TRBV20-1
TGCAGTGCTAAGATGCAGGAGGGATGGATACCTAGCGGGAGCGCCGAGCAGTACTTC
CSAKMQEGWIPSGSAEQYF
>-|TRBJ1-2|TRBD1|TRBV7-2
TGTGCCAGCAGCTTGGATCCGGGACAGGGGTTACATGGCTACACCTTC
CASSLDPGQGLHGYTF
>-|TRBJ2-1|TRBD1|TRBV7-6
TGTGCCAGCAGCCGGGAAGGGACAGGGTCGTGGGAGCAGTTCTTC
CASSREGTGSWEQFF
>-|TRBJ1-6|-|TRBV7-2
TGTGCCAGCAGCTTAGGGGGGCTACCCCTCCACTTT
CASSLGGLPLHF
>-|TRBJ1-5|-|TRBV12-3/TRBV12-4
TGTGCCAGCAGCGCACAGGCTCAGCCCCAGCATTTT
CASSAQAQPQHF
>-|TRBJ1-1|TRBD1|TRBV2
TGTGCCAGCCAAGAACAGGGGGGGAACACTGAAGCTTTCTTT
CASQEQGGNTEAFF
>-|TRBJ2-3|-|TRBV11-2
TGTGCCAGCAGCGGGGGACTTATAGGCACAGATACGCAGTATTTT
CASSGGLIGTDTQYF
>-|TRBJ1-2|TRBD1|TRBV5-1
TGCGCCAACAGCCTGGGGACAGGTGGCTACACCTTC
CANSLGTGGYTF
>-|TRBJ1-5|-|TRBV15
TGTGCCACCAGCAGCCTTTCGGGAGCCCGGAGCAATCAGCCCCAGCATTTT
CATSSLSGARSNQPQHF
>-|TRBJ1-2|TRBD1|TRBV29-1
TGCAGCGTTGAGACAGGGGGATCCTACACCTTC
CSVETGGSYTF
>-|TRBJ2-1|TRBD2|TRBV12-3/TRBV12-4
TGTGCCAGCACAGCGGGAGTTACTGGCAATGAGCAGTTCTTC
CASTAGVTGNEQFF
>-|TRBJ1-2|-|TRBV5-1
TGCGCCAGCAGCTTGGACAGCCTCTATGGCTACACCTTC
CASSLDSLYGYTF
>-|TRBJ2-7|-|TRBV12-3/TRBV12-4
TGTGCCAGCAGTTTGGGGTCCGCGGCCTCAACCGCCGAGCAGTACTTC
CASSLGSAASTAEQYF
>-|TRBJ1-2|TRBD1|TRBV20-1
TGCAGTGCTAGAGGTTTGGGACAGCTGAGCTATGGCTACACCTTC
CSARGLGQLSYGYTF
>-|TRBJ2-5|TRBD1|TRBV7-7
TGTGCCAGCAGCTTAGCGAGGACAGGGACCGAGACCCAGTACTTC
CASSLARTGTETQYF
>few|TRBJ1-1|-|TRBV9
TGTGCCAGCAGCGCCGGAGGGGGTTACACTGAAGCTTTCTTT
CASSAGGGYTEAFF
>-|TRBJ1-2|-|TRBV20-1
TGCAGTGCTACCGGCAGGGTCTATGGCTACACCTTC
CSATGRVYGYTF
>-|TRBJ2-3|-|TRBV20-1
TGCAGTGCGGGCGTACAGGGGAGGACAGATACGCAGTATTTT
CSAGVQGRTDTQYF
>-|TRBJ2-1|TRBD2|TRBV20-1
TGCAGTGCTAGACATGGACTAGCGGGAGTTAATGAGCAGTTCTTC
CSARHGLAGVNEQFF
>-|TRBJ2-3|-|TRBV5-1
TGTGCCAGCAGCTTAGAACAGTCCACAGATACGCAGTATTTT
CASSLEQSTDTQYF
>-|TRBJ1-2|TRBD1|TRBV6-5
TGTGCCAGCAGTTACTCGTTGACAGGGGGCCCCCGCATCTATGGCTACACCTTC
CASSYSLTGGPRIYGYTF
>once|TRBJ1-2|-|TRBV29-1
TGCAGCGTTGGAAGGGAGTCGGGTGGCTACACCTTC
CSVGRESGGYTF
>-|TRBJ2-5|-|TRBV4-1
TGCACCAGCAGCCAAGTAGGCAGGGAGGAGACCCAGTACTTC
CTSSQVGREETQYF
>-|TRBJ1-4|TRBD1|TRBV20-1
TGCAGTGCGGGACAGGGGGCGCTGACTAATGAAAAACTGTTTTTT
CSAGQGALTNEKLFF
>few|TRBJ1-2|-|TRBV29-1
TGCAGCGTTGGCAGGAACTATGGCTACACCTTC
CSVGRNYGYTF
>-|TRBJ2-1|-|TRBV12-3/TRBV12-4
TGTGCCAGCAGGGTTGGGGGCTATGAGCAGTTCTTC
CASRVGGYEQFF
>once|TRBJ2-5|-|TRBV7-9
TGTGCCAGCAGCTTACGGCCTCGACAGGACGAAGAGACCCAGTACTTC
CASSLRPRQDEETQYF
>-|TRBJ2-3|TRBD2|TRBV15
TGTGCCACCAGCACCCCTGCGCCGGGGCGGGGGGCCACTGGCACAGATACGCAGTATTTT
CATSTPAPGRGATGTDTQYF
>-|TRBJ2-5|-|TRBV11-2
TGTGCCAGCAGCTCCTGGGGAGAGACCCAGTACTTC
CASSSWGETQYF
>-|TRBJ2-3|-|TRBV24-1
TGTGCCACCAGTGGAGGGGCTAGAGATACGCAGTATTTT
CATSGGARDTQYF
>-|TRBJ2-5|-|TRBV10-3
TGTGCCATCAGGCAAACCCAGCAAGAGACCCAGTACTTC
CAIRQTQQETQYF
>-|TRBJ2-3|TRBD2|TRBV20-1
TGCAGTGCTGCGGAGAGCGGGAGGCAAACAGATACGCAGTATTTT
CSAAESGRQTDTQYF
>many|TRBJ2-3|-|TRBV7-6
TGTGCCAGCACCCGCGGGGCCAGCACAGATACGCAGTATTTT
CASTRGASTDTQYF
>-|TRBJ1-6|TRBD1|TRBV11-2
TGTGCCAGCAGCTTAGGATTGGGGCCGGACAGGACCACGACCTATAATTCACCCCTCCACTTT
CASSLGLGPDRTTTYNSPLHF
>few|TRBJ2-3|TRBD1|TRBV12-3/TRBV12-4
TGTGCCAGCAGTGACAGGGGAAGCTCCACAGATACGCAGTATTTT
CASSDRGSSTDTQYF